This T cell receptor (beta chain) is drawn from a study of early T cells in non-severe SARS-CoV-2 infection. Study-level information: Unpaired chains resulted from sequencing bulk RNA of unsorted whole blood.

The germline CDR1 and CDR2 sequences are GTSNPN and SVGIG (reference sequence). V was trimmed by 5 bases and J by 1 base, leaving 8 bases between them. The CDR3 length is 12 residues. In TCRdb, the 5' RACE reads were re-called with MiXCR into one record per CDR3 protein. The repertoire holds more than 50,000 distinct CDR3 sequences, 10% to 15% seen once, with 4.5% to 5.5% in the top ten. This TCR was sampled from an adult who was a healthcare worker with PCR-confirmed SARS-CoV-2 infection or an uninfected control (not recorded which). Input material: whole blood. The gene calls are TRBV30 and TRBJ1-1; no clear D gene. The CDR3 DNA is TGTGCCTGGGGCCGTAGGAACACTGAAGCTTTCTTT. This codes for CAWGRRNTEAFF.